The following is a T cell receptor beta chain sequence with its context. The antigen is unknown. The sample comes from a study of T cell repertoires in cytomegalovirus infection. For the study at large: Public TCR beta signatures were indicative of both CMV infection and a matching HLA type.

Study-level points and caveats: What dominated the ex vivo response were HLA-C-restricted CMV-specific TCR beta clonotypes. Pooled public TCR beta family frequency picked out CMV carriers with the relevant HLA.

A single record per CDR3 protein comes from TCRdb applying MiXCR to the reads. Among nearly 700,000 distinct CDR3 sequences, 30% to 40% were seen once, and the ten largest hold 15% to 20%. Trimming took 5 bases from V and 0 from J; bases not matched to a gene: 10. The CDR3 is made up of 17 amino acids. Germline-derived CDR1 and CDR2 are LNHDA and SQIVND (reference sequence). The sequence was collected from a human donor in good health (CMV status not recorded). Some clones in this sample may be carry-over from other donors' samples. This rearrangement joins TRBV19 to TRBJ2-1, with 7 positions matching TRBD1. Sequencing used cultured PBMCs, obtained from culture after CMV antigen stimulation. The CDR3 DNA reads as TGTGCCAGTAGTGTACTACCCCGGACAGGCTCCTACAATGAGCAGTTCTTC. Protein product: CASSVLPRTGSYNEQFF.